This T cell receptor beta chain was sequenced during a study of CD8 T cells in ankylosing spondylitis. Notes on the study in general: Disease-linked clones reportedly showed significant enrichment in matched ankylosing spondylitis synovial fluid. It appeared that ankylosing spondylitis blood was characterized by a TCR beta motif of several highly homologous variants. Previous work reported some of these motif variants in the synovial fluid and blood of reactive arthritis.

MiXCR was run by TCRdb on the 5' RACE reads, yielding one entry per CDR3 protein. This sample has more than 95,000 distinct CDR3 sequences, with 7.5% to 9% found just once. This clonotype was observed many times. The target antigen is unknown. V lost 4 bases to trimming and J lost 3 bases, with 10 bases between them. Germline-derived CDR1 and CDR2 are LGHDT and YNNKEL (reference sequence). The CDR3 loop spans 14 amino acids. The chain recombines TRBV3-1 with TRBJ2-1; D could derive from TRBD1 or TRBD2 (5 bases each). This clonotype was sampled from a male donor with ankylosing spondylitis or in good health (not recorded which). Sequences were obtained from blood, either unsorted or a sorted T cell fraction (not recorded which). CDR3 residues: CASSLRGRYNEQFF. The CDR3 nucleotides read TGTGCCAGCAGCCTCCGGGGCCGCTACAATGAGCAGTTCTTC.